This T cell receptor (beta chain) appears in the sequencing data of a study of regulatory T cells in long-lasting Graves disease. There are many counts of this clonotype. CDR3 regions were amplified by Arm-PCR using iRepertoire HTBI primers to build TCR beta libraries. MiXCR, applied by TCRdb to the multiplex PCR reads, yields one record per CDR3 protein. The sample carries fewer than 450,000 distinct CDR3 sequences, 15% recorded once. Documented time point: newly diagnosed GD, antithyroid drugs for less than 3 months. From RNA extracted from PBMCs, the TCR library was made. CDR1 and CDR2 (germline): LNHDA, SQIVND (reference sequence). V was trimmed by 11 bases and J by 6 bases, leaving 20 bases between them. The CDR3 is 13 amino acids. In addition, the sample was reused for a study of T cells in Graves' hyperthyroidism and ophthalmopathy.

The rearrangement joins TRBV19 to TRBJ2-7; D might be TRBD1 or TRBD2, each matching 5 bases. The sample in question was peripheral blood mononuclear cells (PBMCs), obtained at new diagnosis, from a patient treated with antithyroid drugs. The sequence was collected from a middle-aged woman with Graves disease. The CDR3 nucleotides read TGTGCCGCCCGGGACCACCTCTTAGGCGAGCAGTACTTC. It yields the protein CAARDHLLGEQYF.